Shown below are 23 T cell receptor beta chains from a single sample sequenced in a study of shared clonotypes between healthy human individuals. Measured with immunoSEQ multiplex PCR; TCRdb has only the in-frame clones, and not every one. The sample shows under 600,000 clones, more than 95% of them seen only once. Material for sequencing was naive CD4+ T cells sorted from blood. This sample's subset: CD45RA+ positively selected. These receptor sequences come from a woman younger than 45 in good health.

The chain links TRBV7-2 to TRBJ2-1, with 7 bases identical to TRBD1. CDR3 length: 14 residues. The V and J ends lost 4 bases and 0 bases, in that order; junction bases with no gene match: 0. Germline CDR1 is SGHTA and CDR2 is FQGNSA. CDR3 loop: CASSSGGSYNEQFF. CDR3 coding DNA: TGTGCCAGCAGCTCAGGGGGCTCCTACAATGAGCAGTTCTTC. The entire variable domain, with the rest obtained from reference TRBV7-2 and TRBJ2-1, is as follows: GAGVSQSPSNKVTEKGKDVELRCDPISGHTALYWYRQSLGQGLEFLIYFQGNSAPDKSGLPSDRFSAERTGGSVSTLTIQRTQQEDSAVYLCASSSGGSYNEQFFGPGTRLTVL.

The CDR3 spells CASSQDRNRGYEQYF. The CDR3 nucleotides read TGTGCCAGCAGCCAAGATCGAAACAGGGGATACGAGCAGTACTTC. J is TRBJ2-7 and V is TRBV14, with TRBD1 matching 7 bases. The ends lost 0 bases at V and 4 bases at J; junction bases unmatched: 6. The CDR3 sequence is 15 residues long. Germline V lookup: CDR1 SGHDN, CDR2 FVKESK.

The V call is TRBV19, the J call TRBJ1-5; 7 nucleotides align to TRBD1. V trimming: 5 bases; J trimming: 2 bases; junction bases outside the gene matches: 9. Germline CDR1 and CDR2: LNHDA and SQIVND (reference sequence). The length of the CDR3 is 16 residues. For the CDR3, the DNA is TGTGCCAGTAGTGAGACCGGACAGGCAGGCAATCAGCCCCAGCATTTT. Protein: CASSETGQAGNQPQHF. Full variable domain (rest looked up from reference TRBV19 and TRBJ1-5): DGGITQSPKYLFRKEGQNVTLSCEQNLNHDAMYWYRQDPGQGLRLIYYSQIVNDFQKGDIAEGYSVSREKKESFPLTVTSAQKNPTAFYLCASSETGQAGNQPQHFGDGTRLSIL.

The chain uses TRBV27 and TRBJ2-3, with 7 bases matching TRBD2. V lost 5 bases and J lost 2; bases outside the gene matches: 13. The CDR3 sequence is 17 residues long. Germline values: CDR1 MNHEY, CDR2 SMNVEV (reference sequence). In nucleotides, the CDR3 is TGTGCCAGCAGTCCCCGGGGGACTACTCGGCCCACAGATACGCAGTATTTT. Translated, it gives CASSPRGTTRPTDTQYF.

The J gene is TRBJ2-2, the V gene TRBV11-3, with a possible D match to TRBD2 (6 bases). The CDR3 length is 15 residues. Germline loops: CDR1 SGHNT, CDR2 YENEEA. V shed 5 bases and J shed 2 bases, with 12 bases lying between them. CDR3 loop: CASSPRTTNTGELFF. The CDR3 coding sequence is TGTGCCAGCAGCCCCCGGACTACCAACACCGGGGAGCTGTTTTTT.

The gene calls are TRBV19 and TRBJ1-1, with D perhaps TRBD1 (5 bases). Trimming stripped 7 bases from V and 1 base from J, with 13 bases between. Germline CDR1 LNHDA, CDR2 SQIVND (reference sequence). CDR3 length: 14 amino acids. The CDR3 bases are TGTGCCAGTAAAACGACAGCGGGGAACACTGAAGCTTTCTTT. It translates to CASKTTAGNTEAFF.

This chain links TRBV2 with TRBJ1-5; no firm D call. The germline V and J ends were trimmed by 6 bases and 5 bases, with 11 bases remaining between them. Germline CDR1 reads SNHLY; CDR2 reads FYNNEI. The CDR3 spans 13 residues. The CDR3 loop reads CASSPGPDQPQHF. The CDR3 DNA reads TGTGCCAGCAGCCCTGGTCCGGATCAGCCCCAGCATTTT. The variable domain in full, completed from reference TRBV2 and TRBJ1-5, reads EPEVTQTPSHQVTQMGQEVILRCVPISNHLYFYWYRQILGQKVEFLVSFYNNEISEKSEIFDDQFSVERPDGSNFTLKIRSTKLEDSAMYFCASSPGPDQPQHFGDGTRLSIL.

This chain links TRBV7-7 with TRBJ2-1; D uncertain. The V end lost 5 bases, the J end lost 4 bases, and 9 bases lay between the germline ends. CDR1 is SSHAT and CDR2 is FNYEAQ in the germline V gene (reference sequence). CDR3 length equals 13 residues. CDR3 sequence (DNA): TGTGCCAGCAGCACGGACGCGTACAATGAGCAGTTCTTC. This encodes CASSTDAYNEQFF.

The chain is built from TRBV19 and TRBJ2-7, with D unclear. This CDR3 has 14 residues. Between the trimmed V and J ends, which lost 3 bases and 5 bases, there was a span of 14 bases. In germline, CDR1 is LNHDA, CDR2 SQIVND (reference sequence). For the CDR3, the DNA is TGTGCCAGTAGTATGGCCAGCGTGACCCACGAGCAGTACTTC. Protein: CASSMASVTHEQYF.

The rearrangement uses TRBV6-1 and TRBJ2-7, with TRBD2 matching over 9 bases. This CDR3 spans 15 amino acids. CDR1 is MNHNS and CDR2 is SASEGT in the germline V gene. The V and J ends lost 2 bases and 3 bases, in that order; junction bases with no gene match: 5. The CDR3 nucleotides are TGTGCCAGCAGTGAAAATGGACTAGCGAGCTACGAGCAGTACTTC. Its protein product is CASSENGLASYEQYF.

The V gene is TRBV5-1, the J gene TRBJ1-4; the D is unclear. The CDR3 has 13 residues. Deletions cut 3 bases from V and 8 bases from J, with 11 bases between. Looked up from germline, CDR1 is SGHRS and CDR2 is YFSETQ. The CDR3 protein is CASSSGNGEKLFF. The CDR3 region has the DNA TGCGCCAGCAGCTCGGGAAATGGAGAAAAACTGTTTTTT. The whole variable domain, remainder taken from reference TRBV5-1 and TRBJ1-4, is KAGVTQTPRYLIKTRGQQVTLSCSPISGHRSVSWYQQTPGQGLQFLFEYFSETQRNKGNFPGRFSGRQFSNSRSEMNVSTLELGDSALYLCASSSGNGEKLFFGSGTQLSVL.

The rearrangement links TRBV30 to TRBJ2-5; 11 bases map to TRBD2. The J call may be mistaken, given a closer DNA end match to TRBJ2-7. This CDR3 comprises 14 residues. The germline CDR1 and CDR2 sequences are GTSNPN and SVGIG (reference sequence). Here the CDR3 reads CAWSGKGLADEQYF. The CDR3 DNA is TGTGCCTGGAGTGGGAAGGGACTAGCGGACGAGCAGTACTTC.

The chain joins TRBV27 to TRBJ2-2; TRBD2 agrees at 10 bases. J lost 4 bases, V lost 7 bases, and 12 bases had no gene match. The CDR3 runs to 17 residues. The germline V gene has CDR1 MNHEY and CDR2 SMNVEV (reference sequence). DNA for the CDR3: TGTGCCAGCAACCCCGCTAGCGGGAGTTTTCGCACCGGGGAGCTGTTTTTT. Protein product: CASNPASGSFRTGELFF.

This clone was seen once. The chain recombines TRBV18 with TRBJ2-3; the match to TRBD1 covers 9 bases. The CDR3 is 17 residues long. The V and J ends lost 9 bases and 4 bases, in that order; junction bases with no gene match: 17. CDR1 is KGHSH, CDR2 LQKENI, per germline. CDR3 DNA: TGTGCCAGTCAACTTTCACCGGGACAGGGTGACGCAGATACGCAGTATTTT. As protein: CASQLSPGQGDADTQYF.

The chain has TRBV5-5 and TRBJ2-7; no reliable D call. With 1 base removed from V and 2 bases from J, the gap between germline ends came to 13 bases. Germline CDR1 reads SGHKS; CDR2 reads YYEKEE (reference sequence). The CDR3 extends over 15 amino acids. This chain's CDR3 is CASSLFPADTYEQYF. The CDR3 DNA reads TGTGCCAGCAGCTTGTTTCCAGCAGACACCTACGAGCAGTACTTC.

This chain joins TRBV7-9 and TRBJ1-6, with TRBD1 matching 10 bases. The CDR3 runs 15 residues. Losses at the gene ends were 4 bases for V and 14 bases for J; bases not matched to a gene: 11. Germline V gives CDR1 SEHNR, CDR2 FQNEAQ (reference sequence). CDR3 nucleotide sequence: TGTGCCAGCAGCTCCGGGACAGGGGCTTTTGTGGCCCTCCACTTT. Its translation: CASSSGTGAFVALHF. Looking up the rest from reference TRBV7-9 and TRBJ1-6 gives the full variable domain: DTGVSQNPRHKITKRGQNVTFRCDPISEHNRLYWYRQTLGQGPEFLTYFQNEAQLEKSRLLSDRFSAERPKGSFSTLEIQRTEQGDSAMYLCASSSGTGAFVALHFGNGTRLTVT.

V gene TRBV27 combines with J gene TRBJ1-3; the D is unclear. This CDR3 is built from 13 residues. With 10 bases removed from V and 0 bases from J, the gap between germline ends came to 10 bases. Germline values: CDR1 MNHEY, CDR2 SMNVEV (reference sequence). The CDR3 nucleotides are TGTGCCACGGGCCCCCTCTCTGGAAACACCATATATTTT. Translated: CATGPLSGNTIYF.

CDR3 DNA: TGCGCCAGCAGCTTGGTGGCGGGAGCTGGAGATACGCAGTATTTT. It translates to CASSLVAGAGDTQYF. The chain links TRBV5-1 to TRBJ2-3, with TRBD2 matching over 7 bases. CDR1 SGHRS and CDR2 YFSETQ come from the germline V gene. V gave up 0 bases and J gave up 5 bases; unmatched junction bases: 6. This CDR3 spans 15 amino acids.

The V call is TRBV18, the J call TRBJ2-2; D is possibly TRBD1 (6 bases). Trimming pared 3 bases from V and 1 base from J, leaving 6 bases between. The CDR3 is 14 residues long. Per germline, CDR1 KGHSH and CDR2 LQKENI. CDR3 sequence: CASSPRGNTGELFF. The CDR3 coding sequence is TGTGCCAGCTCACCCAGGGGGAACACCGGGGAGCTGTTTTTT.

The V gene is TRBV18, the J gene TRBJ1-1, with 9 bases identical to TRBD1. V was pared by 5 bases and J by 0 bases, with 4 bases of the junction left unmatched. Germline V gives CDR1 KGHSH, CDR2 LQKENI. The CDR3 sequence is 15 residues long. CDR3 nucleotides: TGTGCCAGCTCAACCTGGACAGGGGTGAACACTGAAGCTTTCTTT. Translated: CASSTWTGVNTEAFF.

The chain couples TRBV2 to TRBJ2-7; TRBD2 agrees at 7 bases. The CDR3 is made up of 14 amino acids. The V and J ends lost 0 bases and 4 bases, in that order; junction bases with no gene match: 3. The germline V gene encodes CDR1 SNHLY and CDR2 FYNNEI. The CDR3 DNA is TGTGCCAGCAGTGAAGCCAGCGGGAATTACGAGCAGTACTTC. Residues: CASSEASGNYEQYF.

This clone was seen just once. The gene calls are TRBV4-2 and TRBJ2-3, with a tentative D call TRBD2 (5 bases). There are 16 residues in the CDR3. Germline loops: CDR1 LGHNA, CDR2 YNFKEQ. The V end lost 6 bases, the J end lost 0 bases, and 16 bases lay between the germline ends. CDR3 sequence reads: CASSRSSGSSTDTQYF. CDR3 nucleotides: TGTGCCAGCAGTCGATCGAGCGGATCTAGCACAGATACGCAGTATTTT.

This rearrangement joins TRBV27 to TRBJ2-7; 11 positions agree with TRBD2. With V trimmed by 2 bases and J by 0 bases, 6 bases remained unmatched. This CDR3 spans 17 amino acids. In germline, CDR1 is MNHEY, CDR2 SMNVEV (reference sequence). This CDR3 reads CASSLLYGTSGSYEQYF. In DNA, the CDR3 is TGTGCCAGCAGTTTACTGTATGGGACTAGCGGCTCCTACGAGCAGTACTTC.